A selection of T cell receptor beta chains follows, all from one sample in a study of T cells in Graves' hyperthyroidism and ophthalmopathy. MiXCR was run by TCRdb on the multiplex PCR reads, yielding one entry per CDR3 protein. Of approximately 630,000 distinct CDR3 sequences detected, around 15% appear once; the ten largest clones hold 3% to 4%. The sequencing sample was made of blood. Receptor source: a woman aged 25 to 39 with Graves' hyperthyroidism. Both conserved end residues are part of each CDR3. The D gene is left open where the match is weak. The size entry is marked missing in some rows and otherwise reads once, few, many or a size class.

d_gene	v_gene	j_gene	abundance	CDR3aa	CDR3nt
.	TRBV12-3/TRBV12-4	TRBJ2-1	many	CASSLWRANEQFF	TGTGCCAGCAGTTTATGGAGGGCCAATGAGCAGTTCTTC
.	TRBV28	TRBJ2-7	few	CASSRPDSTYEQYF	TGTGCCAGCAGCCGACCCGACAGTACCTACGAGCAGTACTTC
.	TRBV6-5	TRBJ1-1	many	CASSYSRMATEAFF	TGTGCCAGCAGTTACTCGCGTATGGCCACTGAAGCTTTCTTT
TRBD1	TRBV19	TRBJ2-7	.	CASSTNRGRSSYEQYF	TGTGCCAGTAGTACGAACAGGGGGCGTAGCTCCTACGAGCAGTACTTC
TRBD2	TRBV27	TRBJ2-7	many	CASKLAGAGYEQYF	TGTGCCAGCAAACTAGCGGGAGCTGGGTACGAGCAGTACTTC
TRBD2	TRBV28	TRBJ2-1	many	CASTLGTGGYNEQFF	TGTGCCAGCACCCTAGGAACGGGAGGGTACAATGAGCAGTTCTTC
.	TRBV6-2/TRBV6-3	TRBJ2-6	.	CASSYAGYSGANVLTF	TGTGCCAGCAGTTACGCAGGTTACTCTGGGGCCAACGTCCTGACTTTC
.	TRBV11-2	TRBJ2-7	many	CASSLLSWGHEQYF	TGTGCCAGCAGCTTACTCTCCTGGGGCCACGAGCAGTACTTC
.	TRBV5-8	TRBJ1-1	few	CASSSGRGREAFF	TGTGCCAGCAGCTCGGGACGGGGGAGGGAAGCTTTCTTT
.	TRBV30	TRBJ1-2	many	CAWSPQGYNYGYTF	TGTGCCTGGAGTCCACAGGGATACAACTATGGCTACACCTTC
.	TRBV20-1	TRBJ1-1	many	CSAREVKGISATEAFF	TGCAGTGCTAGAGAAGTTAAAGGCATATCCGCCACTGAAGCTTTCTTT
.	TRBV20-1	TRBJ1-1	.	CSARHLTEAFF	TGCAGTGCTAGACATCTCACTGAAGCTTTCTTT
TRBD2	TRBV7-2	TRBJ2-3	many	CASSLDLAGGDTQYF	TGTGCCAGCAGCTTAGATCTAGCGGGAGGAGATACGCAGTATTTT
TRBD1	TRBV20-1	TRBJ2-1	.	CSAARDRGIDEQFF	TGCAGTGCTGCCCGGGACAGGGGAATCGATGAGCAGTTCTTC